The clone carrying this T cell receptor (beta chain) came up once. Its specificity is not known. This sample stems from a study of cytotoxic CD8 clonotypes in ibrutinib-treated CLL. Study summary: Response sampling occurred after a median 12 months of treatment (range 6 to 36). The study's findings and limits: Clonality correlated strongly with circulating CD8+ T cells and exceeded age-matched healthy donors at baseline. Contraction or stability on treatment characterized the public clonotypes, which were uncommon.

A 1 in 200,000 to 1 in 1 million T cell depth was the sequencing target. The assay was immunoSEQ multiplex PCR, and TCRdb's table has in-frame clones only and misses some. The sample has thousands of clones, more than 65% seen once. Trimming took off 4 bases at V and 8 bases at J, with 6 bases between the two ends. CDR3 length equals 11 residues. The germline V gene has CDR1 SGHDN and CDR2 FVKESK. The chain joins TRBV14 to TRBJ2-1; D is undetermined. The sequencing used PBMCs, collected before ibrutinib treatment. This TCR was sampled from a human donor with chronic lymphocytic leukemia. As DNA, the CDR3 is TGTGCCAGCAGCCGGGCTGATGAGCAGTTCTTC. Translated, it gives CASSRADEQFF.